The source of this T cell receptor (beta chain) is a study of T cells in localized non-small cell lung cancer. Study-wide results and limits: Clonality of T cells reached its maximum in uninvolved adjacent lung, surpassing tumor. Sequencing involved a lone tumor region, leaving heterogeneity possible. Median detection of top 100 tumor clones in adjacent lung was approximately 50 clones.

The protocol was immunoSEQ multiplex PCR, while the TCRdb copy is restricted to in-frame clones and leaves out a portion. The table records under 35,000 clones, 92% of them present only once. Worth noting for this clone: What it recognizes is unknown.

This TCR was sampled from a woman aged 40-69 years with stage III lung adenocarcinoma. Sample: peripheral blood mononuclear cells, taken before any cancer treatment.

The CDR3 loop reads CASSLYRGNTIYF. As DNA, the CDR3 is TGTGCCAGCAGCTTGTACCGCGGAAACACCATATATTTT. The gene calls are TRBV5-6 and TRBJ1-3; D gene ambiguous. Germline CDR1 reads SGHDT; CDR2 reads YYEEEE. This CDR3 has 13 residues. The V gene lost 1 base and the J gene lost 4 bases, with 6 bases spanning the gap.